These T cell receptor beta chains were read from a single sample in a study of T-cell memory formation after mild COVID-19. TCRdb reprocessed the 5' RACE reads via MiXCR and lists one record per CDR3 protein. This sample yields 110,000 or so distinct CDR3 sequences, of which over 15% are seen a single time; roughly 6% belongs to the top ten. Sequencing used PBMCs or a T cell subset sorted from them (not recorded which). The source is a man younger than 35 who had mild COVID-19 (a few samples of this study predate the infection). Cell type and time point are not known. Each CDR3 is given with its conserved first and last residue. D genes are given only for firm matches. Only some rows state a clone size, as once, few, many or a class for expanded clones.

TRBD2 | few | TRBJ2-5 | TRBV4-2 | CASSQRAGGLSAQETQYF | TGTGCCAGCAGCCAACGAGCGGGGGGGCTCTCTGCCCAAGAGACCCAGTACTTC
- | medium-sized | TRBJ2-5 | TRBV5-1 | CASSFQETQYF | TGCGCCAGCAGCTTCCAAGAGACCCAGTACTTC
TRBD1 | few | TRBJ1-2 | TRBV7-2 | CASSLGTGYYGYTF | TGTGCCAGCAGCCTGGGGACAGGGTACTATGGCTACACCTTC
- | - | TRBJ2-3 | TRBV19 | CASSLSIATDTQYF | TGTGCCAGTAGTTTATCTATTGCCACAGATACGCAGTATTTT
- | many | TRBJ2-1 | TRBV7-9 | CASSLTRTAYNEQFF | TGTGCCAGCAGCTTAACCAGGACCGCCTACAATGAGCAGTTCTTC
- | few | TRBJ2-6 | TRBV25-1 | CATGTGHSGANVLTF | TGTGCCACCGGGACTGGGCACTCTGGGGCCAACGTCCTGACTTTC
- | - | TRBJ1-2 | TRBV7-2 | CASSPYTLYGYTF | TGTGCCAGCAGCCCGTACACTCTCTATGGCTACACCTTC
- | few | TRBJ2-7 | TRBV29-1 | CSGGSSYEQYF | TGCAGCGGGGGGAGCTCCTACGAGCAGTACTTC
TRBD1 | many | TRBJ1-4 | TRBV20-1 | CSATGEWGEKLFF | TGCAGTGCCACAGGGGAATGGGGTGAAAAACTGTTTTTT
TRBD2 | many | TRBJ2-7 | TRBV12-3/TRBV12-4 | CASSHPGTGGESYEQYF | TGTGCCAGCAGCCACCCGGGGACGGGGGGGGAATCCTACGAGCAGTACTTC
TRBD2 | few | TRBJ2-3 | TRBV5-1 | CASSLALAGGPDTQYF | TGCGCCAGCAGCTTGGCCCTAGCGGGGGGCCCAGATACGCAGTATTTT
TRBD1 | - | TRBJ2-5 | TRBV5-1 | CASSLGTGVGETQYF | TGCGCCAGCAGCTTGGGGACAGGGGTAGGGGAGACCCAGTACTTC
- | - | TRBJ2-3 | TRBV10-3 | CAIRENRDTDTQYF | TGTGCCATCAGGGAGAACCGGGACACAGATACGCAGTATTTT
- | - | TRBJ2-7 | TRBV12-3/TRBV12-4 | CASSPGTVPKGQYF | TGTGCCAGCAGTCCCGGGACGGTTCCTAAGGGGCAGTACTTC
TRBD2 | - | TRBJ2-3 | TRBV27 | CASWPRRRGVTDTQYF | TGTGCCAGCTGGCCCCGGAGGCGGGGGGTTACAGATACGCAGTATTTT
- | - | TRBJ2-3 | TRBV15 | CATSRESNRAADTQYF | TGTGCCACCAGCAGAGAAAGTAACAGGGCAGCAGATACGCAGTATTTT
- | few | TRBJ2-1 | TRBV12-3/TRBV12-4 | CAVGRGDIYNEQFF | TGTGCCGTTGGCCGGGGGGACATTTATAATGAGCAGTTCTTC
- | few | TRBJ2-3 | TRBV13 | CASSFRLGGTDTQYF | TGTGCCAGCAGCTTTCGACTGGGAGGCACAGATACGCAGTATTTT
TRBD2 | few | TRBJ2-1 | TRBV10-3 | CAITPRATSGGDEQFF | TGTGCCATCACCCCCAGAGCGACTAGCGGGGGCGATGAGCAGTTCTTC
- | - | TRBJ1-5 | TRBV20-1 | CSATGPRNQPQHF | TGCAGTGCTACAGGGCCCCGCAATCAGCCCCAGCATTTT
- | - | TRBJ2-3 | TRBV2 | CASSEAPVADTQYF | TGTGCCAGCAGTGAAGCACCGGTGGCAGATACGCAGTATTTT
- | many | TRBJ2-3 | TRBV7-9 | CASSLASPDRDTQYF | TGTGCCAGCAGCTTAGCGTCACCCGACAGGGATACGCAGTATTTT
- | - | TRBJ1-6 | TRBV7-3 | CASSLREGGSNSPLHF | TGTGCCAGCAGCTTAAGGGAGGGGGGCTCGAATTCACCCCTCCACTTT
- | few | TRBJ1-6 | TRBV2 | CASRLQVFEAPLHF | TGTGCCAGCAGGTTACAGGTTTTTGAGGCACCCCTCCACTTT
- | - | TRBJ1-1 | TRBV20-1 | CSARDHWGRTFF | TGCAGTGCTAGAGATCACTGGGGCAGGACTTTCTTT